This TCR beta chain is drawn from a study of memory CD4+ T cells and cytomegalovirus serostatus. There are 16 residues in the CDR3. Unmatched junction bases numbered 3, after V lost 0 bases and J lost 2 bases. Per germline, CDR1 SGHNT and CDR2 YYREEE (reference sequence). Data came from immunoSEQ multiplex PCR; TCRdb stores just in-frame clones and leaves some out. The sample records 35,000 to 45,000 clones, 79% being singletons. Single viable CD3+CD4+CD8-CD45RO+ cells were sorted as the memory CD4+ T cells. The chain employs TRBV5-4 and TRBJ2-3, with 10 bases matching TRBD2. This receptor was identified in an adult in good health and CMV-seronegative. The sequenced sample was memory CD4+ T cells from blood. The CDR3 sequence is CASSLGTSGTTDTQYF. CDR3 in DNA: TGTGCCAGCAGCTTGGGGACTAGCGGAACCACAGATACGCAGTATTTT. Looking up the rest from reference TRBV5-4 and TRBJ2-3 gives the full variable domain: ETGVTQSPTHLIKTRGQQVTLRCSSQSGHNTVSWYQQALGQGPQFIFQYYREEENGRGNFPPRFSGLQFPNYSSELNVNALELDDSALYLCASSLGTSGTTDTQYFGPGTRLTVL.